The 20 T cell receptor beta chains in this list originate from one sample, sequenced in a study of blood T cell repertoires in COVID-19. Method: immunoSEQ multiplex PCR; TCRdb's copy keeps in-frame clones and lacks some. Of approximately 37,000 clones in the sample, 80% to 90% are singletons; the top ten hold about 4.8%. The material sequenced was peripheral blood. These receptors originate from a man aged 40-50 years with active COVID-19.

The chain couples TRBV6-5 to TRBJ1-3; D unresolved. Germline V gives CDR1 MNHEY, CDR2 SVGAGI. V shed 2 bases and J shed 0 bases, with 5 bases lying between them. CDR3 length: 14 amino acids. The CDR3 DNA reads as TGTGCCAGCAGTTACACCGGCTCTGGAAACACCATATATTTT. This encodes CASSYTGSGNTIYF.

This chain uses TRBV28 with TRBJ1-5; TRBD1 matches at 7 bases. V lost 4 bases to trimming and J lost 5 bases; unmatched junction nucleotides: 14. The CDR3 covers 17 residues. CDR1 and CDR2 (germline): MDHEN, SYDVKM. CDR3 loop: CASSSRRGQNPDQPQHF. DNA of the CDR3: TGTGCCAGCAGTTCCCGCCGGGGACAGAACCCGGATCAGCCCCAGCATTTT.

The rearrangement joins TRBV19 to TRBJ2-3; D might be TRBD2 (5 bases). Germline V gene lookup returns CDR1 LNHDA and CDR2 SQIVND (reference sequence). V was shortened by 4 bases and J by 0 bases, with 17 bases between the two germline ends. The CDR3 covers 17 residues. DNA for the CDR3: TGTGCCAGTAGTAGCAATCGGGGAACTACTAGCACAGATACGCAGTATTTT. It specifies CASSSNRGTTSTDTQYF.

The chain couples TRBV3-1 (or the pseudogene TRBV3-2) to TRBJ1-4; 8 positions match TRBD1. V lost 4 bases and J lost 3; bases outside the gene matches: 7. The CDR3 is 16 residues long. Germline V gene lookup returns CDR1 LGHDT and CDR2 YNNKEL (reference sequence). The CDR3 loop reads CASSLYDRGANEKLFF. The CDR3 bases are TGTGCCAGCAGCCTTTACGACAGGGGAGCTAATGAAAAACTGTTTTTT.

The chain uses TRBV28 and TRBJ1-5, with D unclear. Trimming shortened V by 3 bases and J by 4 bases, and 13 bases separated the two germline ends. The CDR3 sequence is 15 residues long. CDR1 MDHEN and CDR2 SYDVKM come from the germline V gene. The CDR3 protein is CASSFGKALNQPQHF. The CDR3 region has the DNA TGTGCCAGCAGTTTCGGGAAAGCGCTGAATCAGCCCCAGCATTTT.

The V and J genes are TRBV30 and TRBJ2-7; 7 positions match TRBD1. CDR1 is GTSNPN and CDR2 is SVGIG in the germline V gene (reference sequence). The CDR3 contains 14 residues. V lost 2 bases to trimming and J lost 7 bases; unmatched junction nucleotides: 11. The CDR3 nucleotides read TGTGCCTGGAGTAGAGGATCGACAGGGAGAGAGCAGTACTTC. This encodes CAWSRGSTGREQYF.

V is TRBV6-1 and J is TRBJ2-7; D is ambiguous. The CDR3 has 12 residues. Trimming left V 3 bases short and J 4 bases short, with 7 bases between. The V gene's germline CDR1 is MNHNS and CDR2 SASEGT. CDR3 sequence (DNA): TGTGCCAGCAGTGAGTTCTATTACGAGCAGTACTTC. Amino acid sequence: CASSEFYYEQYF.

This clone was observed a single time. This chain links TRBV4-1 with TRBJ1-6; D is perhaps TRBD1 (5 bases). The CDR3 is 17 amino acids. Trimming took off 1 base at V and 7 bases at J, with 17 bases between the two ends. Germline V gene lookup returns CDR1 MGHRA and CDR2 YSYEKL. CDR3: CASSQVDMGLNNSPLHF. CDR3 in DNA: TGCGCCAGCAGCCAAGTAGATATGGGACTGAACAATTCACCCCTCCACTTT.

CDR3 DNA: TGTGCCAGTACCAAGGGACTACTCACAGATACGCAGTATTTT. Translation: CASTKGLLTDTQYF. The genes are TRBV19 and TRBJ2-3, with TRBD2 matching over 7 bases. Trimming at V came to 7 bases and at J to 2 bases, leaving 6 bases not matched to a gene. Germline V lookup: CDR1 LNHDA, CDR2 SQIVND (reference sequence). CDR3 length: 14 residues.

This chain joins TRBV12-2 and TRBJ1-5; TRBD1 is taken as the D call from the table, unchecked against the DNA. TRBV12-2 counts as a pseudogene. The length of the CDR3 is 15 residues. This CDR3 reads CASRRTGRNNQPQHF. In nucleotides, the CDR3 is TGTGCAAGTCGCCGGACAGGGCGGAACAATCAGCCCCAGCATTTT.

Turning to this clone: The junction departs from the called germline gene at one end, perhaps through a read error. The V and J genes are TRBV5-4 and TRBJ2-3, with 10 nucleotides matching TRBD2. This CDR3 has 16 amino acids. Per germline, CDR1 SGHNT and CDR2 YYREEE (reference sequence). CDR3 amino acids: CASSLGLAGATDTQYF. CDR3 DNA sequence: TGTGCCAGCAGTTTGGGTCTAGCGGGAGCCACAGATACGCAGTATTTT.

To note about this clone: This CDR3 is also generated by other DNA sequences in the sample. The chain uses TRBV19 and TRBJ2-1; 9 positions match TRBD2. CDR3 length: 15 amino acids. Germline V gives CDR1 LNHDA, CDR2 SQIVND (reference sequence). V lost 3 bases to trimming and J lost 2 bases; unmatched junction nucleotides: 2. CDR3: CASSISSGAYNEQFF. CDR3 bases: TGTGCCAGTAGTATCTCTAGCGGGGCCTACAATGAGCAGTTCTTC.

This chain uses TRBV29-1 with TRBJ2-3; D possibly corresponds to TRBD1 (6 bases). The CDR3 spans 14 residues. Trimming left V 3 bases short and J 2 bases short, with 12 bases between. The germline V gene encodes CDR1 SQVTM and CDR2 ANQGSEA. CDR3 in amino acids: CSVDAAGVTDTQYF. CDR3 DNA: TGCAGCGTTGACGCCGCAGGGGTCACAGATACGCAGTATTTT.

The J gene is TRBJ1-3, the V gene TRBV20-1; weak D call: TRBD1 (5 bases). This CDR3 has 14 amino acids. The V and J ends lost 3 bases and 3 bases respectively, with 12 bases between them. CDR1 and CDR2 from the germline V gene are DFQATT and SNEGSKA (reference sequence). CDR3 region: CSASGGGVGNTIYF. CDR3 bases: TGCAGTGCTAGTGGGGGAGGTGTTGGAAACACCATATATTTT.

The chain recombines TRBV18 with TRBJ1-1, with TRBD1 identical over 9 bases. The V and J ends lost 6 bases and 4 bases, in that order; junction bases with no gene match: 9. The CDR3 length is 15 residues. Germline CDR1 reads KGHSH; CDR2 reads LQKENI. CDR3 sequence: CASSDFTGGGTEAFF. CDR3 bases: TGTGCCAGCTCGGACTTTACAGGGGGCGGCACTGAAGCTTTCTTT.

This clone appeared a single time. V usage is TRBV28 and J usage is TRBJ2-7, with TRBD1 matching over 8 bases. Unmatched junction bases numbered 12, after V lost 5 bases and J lost 3 bases. In germline, CDR1 is MDHEN, CDR2 SYDVKM. The CDR3 covers 16 residues. The CDR3 DNA sequence: TGTGCCAGCAGTGTCACGGGCGGGACAGGTCGCTACGAGCAGTACTTC. It is translated as CASSVTGGTGRYEQYF. The full variable domain, completed using reference TRBV28 and TRBJ2-7, is DVKVTQSSRYLVKRTGEKVFLECVQDMDHENMFWYRQDPGLGLRLIYFSYDVKMKEKGDIPEGYSVSREKKERFSLILESASTNQTSMYLCASSVTGGTGRYEQYFGPGTRLTVT.

The chain joins TRBV29-1 to TRBJ1-6; 11 bases map to TRBD1. Per germline, CDR1 SQVTM and CDR2 ANQGSEA. The CDR3 extends over 18 amino acids. With 6 bases clipped from V and 2 bases from J, the junction kept 12 bases outside the gene matches. The CDR3 region has the DNA TGCAGCGTCGGAAGTCCCGGGACAGGGGGACCCTATAATTCACCCCTCCACTTT. Its translation: CSVGSPGTGGPYNSPLHF.

The gene calls are TRBV28 and TRBJ1-1, with TRBD1 as a possible D gene (6 bases). The CDR3 is made up of 15 amino acids. Trimming left V 3 bases short and J 0 bases short, with 11 bases between. Germline V CDR1 and CDR2: MDHEN, SYDVKM. The CDR3 sequence is CASSFFGQMNTEAFF. The CDR3 DNA is TGTGCCAGCAGTTTTTTCGGACAGATGAACACTGAAGCTTTCTTT.

This rearrangement joins TRBV3-1 (or the pseudogene TRBV3-2) to TRBJ2-7, with 7 bases fitting TRBD2. Germline trimming cut 5 bases from V and 0 bases from J; bases unmatched to any gene: 7. The CDR3 consists of 15 residues. Germline CDR1 and CDR2: LGHDT and YNNKEL (reference sequence). The CDR3 sequence: CASSYAASGSYEQYF. The CDR3 nucleotides are TGTGCCAGCAGCTATGCCGCTAGCGGCTCCTACGAGCAGTACTTC.

The V gene is TRBV12-2, the J gene TRBJ1-3; TRBD1, the D gene given by the table, was not confirmed from the DNA. TRBV12-2 is reported as a pseudogene. The length of the CDR3 is 19 residues. CDR3 DNA: TGTGCAAGTCGCCCAGGAGGCCCAAACAGGGGGCATGGGGGAAACACCATATATTTT. This encodes CASRPGGPNRGHGGNTIYF.